The T cell receptor (beta chain) under discussion was sequenced for a study of control samples from healthy donors and cancer patients. Data came from immunoSEQ multiplex PCR; TCRdb stores just in-frame clones and leaves some out. In the table there are about 150,000 clones, around 94% of which are singletons. V was clipped by 2 bases and J by 2 bases, with 19 bases between them. The CDR3 has 17 residues. Per the germline V gene, CDR1 is MNHEY and CDR2 is SVGEGT. The sequence derives from a woman between 18 and 29 years old in good health. V and J are TRBV6-2 or TRBV6-3 and TRBJ2-7, with D possibly matching TRBD1 (6 bases). The specimen sequenced was blood. The CDR3 sequence is CASSYGWVTGRPYEQYF. CDR3 DNA sequence: TGTGCCAGCAGTTACGGATGGGTGACAGGTCGTCCCTACGAGCAGTACTTC.